Following are 19 T cell receptor beta chains from one sample sequenced in a study of CD8 T cells in ankylosing spondylitis. Whole-study results and caveats: Fewer than 10 highly homologous variants made up a TCR beta motif that seemed to typify ankylosing spondylitis blood.

TCRdb re-derived calls from the 5' RACE reads in MiXCR, one entry per CDR3 protein. The sample comprises 350,000 to 550,000 distinct CDR3 sequences, around 26% of which are singletons, and under 0.9% rests with the top ten. The antigens of these receptors remain unknown. Sequencing was done on a sample of blood, either unsorted or a sorted T cell fraction (not recorded which). The source is a male donor with ankylosing spondylitis.

This clonotype turned up a few times. V usage is TRBV20-1 and J usage is TRBJ2-1; 8 positions agree with TRBD2. CDR3 size: 14 residues. The V and J ends lost 7 bases and 8 bases, in that order; junction bases with no gene match: 13. The germline CDR1 and CDR2 sequences are DFQATT and SNEGSKA (reference sequence). The CDR3: CSVLLGLGLHEQFF. DNA for the CDR3: TGCAGTGTCCTGTTGGGACTAGGCCTTCATGAGCAGTTCTTC.

This clonotype was found a few times. The V call is TRBV7-2, the J call TRBJ2-3; 9 bases line up with TRBD1. The trim removed 4 bases at V and 9 bases at J, leaving 5 bases unmatched. In germline, CDR1 is SGHTA, CDR2 FQGNSA. The CDR3 runs 13 residues. The CDR3 DNA follows: TGTGCCAGCAGCTCCGGACAGGGGTGGACGCAGTATTTT. Translated: CASSSGQGWTQYF.

V usage is TRBV5-1 and J usage is TRBJ1-6; perhaps TRBD1 as D (6 bases). Germline V gives CDR1 SGHRS, CDR2 YFSETQ. V was trimmed by 3 bases and J by 8 bases, leaving 21 bases between them. This CDR3 region has 17 residues. CDR3: CASSSTGRLDMDSPLHF. The CDR3 bases are TGCGCCAGCAGCTCGACAGGACGGCTGGATATGGATTCACCCCTCCACTTT.

This clonotype was counted only a few times. The chain employs TRBV6-5 and TRBJ2-3, with a possible D match to TRBD2 (5 bases). This CDR3 is 14 amino acids long. Germline V gene data show CDR1 as MNHEY and CDR2 as SVGAGI. Trimming cost V 4 bases and J 9 bases, with 17 bases left between them. As DNA, the CDR3 is TGTGCCAGCAGTTCGGACGCCTCGAGAGGGACGCAGTATTTT. Protein: CASSSDASRGTQYF.

This clonotype occurred a few times. CDR3 amino acids: CATSDSREAFF. DNA of the CDR3: TGTGCCACCAGTGACTCCAGGGAAGCTTTCTTT. V gene TRBV24-1 combines with J gene TRBJ1-1; D remains ambiguous. The V gene lost 4 bases and the J gene lost 8 bases, with 7 bases spanning the gap. The length of the CDR3 is 11 residues. Germline lookup yields CDR1 KGHDR and CDR2 SFDVKD.

The V gene is TRBV20-1, the J gene TRBJ2-7; 14 bases match TRBD2. The trim removed 6 bases at V and 3 bases at J, leaving 7 bases unmatched. Germline V gene sequence: CDR1 DFQATT, CDR2 SNEGSKA (reference sequence). The CDR3 runs to 15 residues. The chain's CDR3 is CSAGGLAGVSYEQYF. As DNA, the CDR3 is TGCAGTGCCGGGGGACTAGCGGGAGTGAGCTACGAGCAGTACTTC.

This chain links TRBV5-1 with TRBJ1-3, with D possibly being TRBD1 (6 bases). The germline V and J ends were trimmed by 0 bases and 0 bases, with 10 bases remaining between them. This CDR3 region has 16 residues. Germline CDR1 reads SGHRS; CDR2 reads YFSETQ. The CDR3 coding sequence is TGCGCCAGCAGCTTGGGGACAGATGGCTCTGGAAACACCATATATTTT. It is translated as CASSLGTDGSGNTIYF.

The chain is built from TRBV27 and TRBJ1-1, with 8 bases matching TRBD1. CDR3 size: 15 residues. Germline CDR1 reads MNHEY; CDR2 reads SMNVEV (reference sequence). Trimming cost V 5 bases and J 0 bases; bases outside gene matches: 5. The CDR3 sequence is CASSIYRGVNTEAFF. The CDR3 DNA is TGTGCCAGCAGTATTTACAGGGGGGTGAACACTGAAGCTTTCTTT.

This chain joins TRBV12-3 or TRBV12-4 and TRBJ1-5; the D gene is possibly TRBD1 (6 bases). Trimming stripped 0 bases from V and 6 bases from J, with 15 bases between. The CDR3 has 16 amino acids. CDR3: CASSLAPHQQGQPQHF. CDR3 nucleotides: TGTGCCAGCAGTTTAGCGCCGCACCAACAGGGTCAGCCCCAGCATTTT.

The J gene is TRBJ2-7, the V gene TRBV20-1, with 7 bases matching TRBD1. This CDR3 is built from 13 residues. J gave up 2 bases and V 3 bases, and 4 bases lay outside the gene matches. CDR1 is DFQATT and CDR2 is SNEGSKA in the germline V gene (reference sequence). The CDR3 is CSASLTGTYEQYF. The CDR3 nucleotides read TGCAGTGCTAGTTTGACAGGGACCTACGAGCAGTACTTC.

This clonotype was recorded at least ten times. The chain links TRBV5-8 to TRBJ1-1; D ambiguous. The CDR3 consists of 12 residues. The germline V gene encodes CDR1 SGHTS and CDR2 YDEGEE. Trimming pared 0 bases from V and 7 bases from J, leaving 7 bases between. CDR3 protein: CASSLVAVEAFF. CDR3 coding DNA: TGTGCCAGCAGCTTGGTGGCGGTTGAAGCTTTCTTT.

The J gene is TRBJ2-5, the V gene TRBV27, with D uncertain. V lost 0 bases and J 2 bases, leaving 10 bases between the germline ends. Germline CDR1 reads MNHEY; CDR2 reads SMNVEV (reference sequence). CDR3 length: 15 residues. CDR3 coding DNA: TGTGCCAGCAGTTTATCGAGGCAGAGTCAAGAGACCCAGTACTTC. This encodes CASSLSRQSQETQYF.

This clonotype was picked up many times. The chain has TRBV5-1 and TRBJ1-1, with unresolved D. The CDR3 is made up of 14 amino acids. The germline V gene has CDR1 SGHRS and CDR2 YFSETQ. V was shortened by 3 bases and J by 4 bases, with 13 bases between the two germline ends. The CDR3 DNA sequence: TGCGCCAGCAGCTCCGAAACGGGCGGCACTGAAGCTTTCTTT. This encodes CASSSETGGTEAFF. Filled out from reference TRBV5-1 and TRBJ1-1, the complete variable domain reads KAGVTQTPRYLIKTRGQQVTLSCSPISGHRSVSWYQQTPGQGLQFLFEYFSETQRNKGNFPGRFSGRQFSNSRSEMNVSTLELGDSALYLCASSSETGGTEAFFGQGTRLTVV.

This clonotype was seen only a few times. V is TRBV5-1 and J is TRBJ2-7; 10 bases align to TRBD1. The CDR3 consists of 12 residues. Per the germline V gene, CDR1 is SGHRS and CDR2 is YFSETQ. Trimming cost V 4 bases and J 10 bases; bases outside gene matches: 5. The CDR3 loop is CASSPGTGVQYF. CDR3 sequence (DNA): TGCGCCAGCAGCCCGGGGACAGGGGTTCAGTACTTC.

The chain carries TRBV7-2 and TRBJ2-5; D may be TRBD1 (5 bases). Germline V gives CDR1 SGHTA, CDR2 FQGNSA. V lost 2 bases, J lost 4 bases, and 14 bases lay in between. This CDR3 contains 15 residues. For the CDR3, the DNA is TGTGCCAGCAGCTTATTAGGGCCAGGGTCAGAGACCCAGTACTTC. This sequence encodes CASSLLGPGSETQYF.

This clonotype was recorded a few times. The V and J genes are TRBV27 and TRBJ1-3; the D is unclear. Germline V gene lookup returns CDR1 MNHEY and CDR2 SMNVEV (reference sequence). Trimming removed 4 bases from V and 2 bases from J, with 6 bases in between. This CDR3 contains 13 residues. CDR3 sequence: CASSSGPGNTIYF. The CDR3 coding sequence is TGTGCCAGCAGTTCAGGTCCTGGAAACACCATATATTTT.

Written as DNA, the CDR3 is TGTGCCAGCAGCGGAACAGGGGACTACGAGCAGTACGTC. Amino acid sequence: CASSGTGDYEQYV. The chain is built from TRBV7-9 and TRBJ2-7, with TRBD1 matching 7 bases. V was clipped by 5 bases and J by 3 bases; unmatched bases: 4. CDR3 length: 13 residues. Looked up from germline, CDR1 is SEHNR and CDR2 is FQNEAQ (reference sequence).

The chain has TRBV9 and TRBJ2-7, with TRBD2 matching over 12 bases. J was trimmed by 9 bases and V by 2 bases; bases with no gene match: 12. The germline V gene encodes CDR1 SGDLS and CDR2 YYNGEE. The CDR3 sequence is 16 residues long. CDR3 residues: CASSVETSGSLIGQYF. The CDR3 DNA reads TGTGCCAGCAGCGTGGAGACTAGCGGGAGTCTCATAGGGCAGTACTTC. Complete variable domain (other parts from reference TRBV9 and TRBJ2-7): DSGVTQTPKHLITATGQRVTLRCSPRSGDLSVYWYQQSLDQGLQFLIQYYNGEERAKGNILERFSAQQFPDLHSELNLSSLELGDSALYFCASSVETSGSLIGQYFGPGTRLTVT.

The V call is TRBV29-1, the J call TRBJ2-7; D unclear. This CDR3 is 13 amino acids long. V lost 1 base, J lost 2 bases, and 9 bases lay in between. CDR1 and CDR2 from the germline V gene are SQVTM and ANQGSEA. In nucleotides, the CDR3 is TGCAGCGTTGAAGCCGAAGCAACCTACGAGCAGTACTTC. Protein product: CSVEAEATYEQYF.